The entry below gives a single T cell receptor beta chain sequence along with its context. The target antigen is unknown. TCRdb redid the calling of the 5' RACE reads with MiXCR, one entry per CDR3 protein. Of about half a million distinct CDR3 sequences listed, around a sixth are singletons. The data derive from a study of T-cell memory formation after mild COVID-19. Overall study: In these data, TCR clusters were largely donor specific. Whole-study results and caveats: Pre-infection memory carried some responding clones, suggesting that cross-reactive memory joined. Second-wave clones with a day 37 peak had unconfirmed SARS-CoV-2 specificity.

Trimming at V came to 5 bases and at J to 1 base, leaving 5 bases not matched to a gene. This CDR3 is built from 16 residues. Germline V lookup: CDR1 SGHTA, CDR2 FQGTGA. Sequencing was carried out using PBMCs or a T cell subset sorted from them (not recorded which). This TCR was sampled from an adult woman who had mild COVID-19 (a few samples of this study predate the infection). Cell type and time point are not known. V is TRBV7-3 and J is TRBJ2-7; TRBD2 agrees at 13 bases. The CDR3 coding sequence is TGTGCCAGCAGCCCGGGACTAGCGGGGCAGTCCTACGAGCAGTACTTC. Protein sequence: CASSPGLAGQSYEQYF.